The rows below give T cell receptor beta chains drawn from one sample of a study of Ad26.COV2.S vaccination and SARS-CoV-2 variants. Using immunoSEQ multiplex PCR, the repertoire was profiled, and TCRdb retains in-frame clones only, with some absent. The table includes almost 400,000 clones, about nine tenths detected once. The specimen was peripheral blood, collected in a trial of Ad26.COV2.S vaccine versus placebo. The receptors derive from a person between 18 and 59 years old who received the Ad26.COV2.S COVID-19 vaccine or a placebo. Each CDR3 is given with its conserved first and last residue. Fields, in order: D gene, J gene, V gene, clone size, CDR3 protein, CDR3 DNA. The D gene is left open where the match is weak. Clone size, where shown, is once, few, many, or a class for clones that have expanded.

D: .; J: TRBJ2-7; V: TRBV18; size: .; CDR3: CASSPARGSEQYF; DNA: TGTGCCAGCTCACCAGCTCGAGGGAGCGAGCAGTACTTC
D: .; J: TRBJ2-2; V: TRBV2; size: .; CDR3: CASSEASRGSGELFF; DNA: TGTGCCAGCAGTGAAGCGTCTAGGGGCTCCGGGGAGCTGTTTTTT
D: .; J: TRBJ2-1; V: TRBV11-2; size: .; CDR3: CASSLDRGDEQFF; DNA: TGTGCCAGCAGCTTAGACAGGGGAGATGAGCAGTTCTTC
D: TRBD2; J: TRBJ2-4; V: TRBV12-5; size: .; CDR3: CASGLGIAGDRNIQYF; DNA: TGTGCTAGTGGTTTGGGGATAGCGGGAGACAGGAACATTCAGTACTTC
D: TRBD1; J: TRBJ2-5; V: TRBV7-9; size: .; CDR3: CASSSGTVWETQYF; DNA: TGTGCCAGCAGCTCGGGGACAGTTTGGGAGACCCAGTACTTC
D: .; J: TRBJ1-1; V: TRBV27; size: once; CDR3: CASSLSAGNTEAFF; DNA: TGTGCCAGCAGTTTATCCGCAGGGAACACTGAAGCTTTCTTT
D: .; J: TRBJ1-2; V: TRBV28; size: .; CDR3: CASSPGPPYGYTF; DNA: TGTGCCAGCAGTCCGGGTCCACCCTATGGCTACACCTTC
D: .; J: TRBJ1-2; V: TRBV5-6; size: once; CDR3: CASSLVTGNYGYTF; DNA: TGTGCCAGCAGCTTGGTCACGGGGAACTATGGCTACACCTTC
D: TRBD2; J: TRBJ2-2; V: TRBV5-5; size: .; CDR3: CASRSSGGERRAGELFF; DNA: TGTGCCAGCAGATCCTCCGGGGGGGAGAGGCGTGCCGGGGAGCTGTTTTTT
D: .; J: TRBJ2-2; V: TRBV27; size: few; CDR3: CASSGQGPRGTGELFF; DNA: TGTGCCAGCAGTGGTCAGGGGCCACGAGGCACCGGGGAGCTGTTTTTT
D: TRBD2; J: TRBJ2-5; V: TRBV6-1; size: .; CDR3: CASSVWGGRAGETQYF; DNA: TGTGCCAGCAGTGTATGGGGCGGGAGGGCCGGAGAGACCCAGTACTTC
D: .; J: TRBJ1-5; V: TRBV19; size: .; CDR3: CASSITSNQPQHF; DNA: TGTGCCAGTAGTATAACCAGCAATCAGCCCCAGCATTTT
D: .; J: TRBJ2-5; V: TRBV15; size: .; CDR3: CATSPDPQETQYF; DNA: TGTGCCACCAGCCCGGACCCCCAAGAGACCCAGTACTTC
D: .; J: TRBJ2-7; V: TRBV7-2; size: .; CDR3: CASGRNYEQYF; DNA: TGTGCCAGCGGTCGTAACTACGAGCAGTACTTC
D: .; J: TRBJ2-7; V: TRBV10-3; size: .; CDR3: CAISDGGGTEQYF; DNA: TGTGCCATCAGTGACGGTGGGGGCACGGAGCAGTACTTC
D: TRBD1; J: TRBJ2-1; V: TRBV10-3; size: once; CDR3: CAISGGTGEFF; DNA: TGTGCCATCAGTGGGGGGACAGGGGAGTTCTTC
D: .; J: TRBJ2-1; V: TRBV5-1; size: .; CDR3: CASSLGASSYNEQFF; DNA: TGCGCCAGCAGCTTGGGCGCAAGCTCCTACAATGAGCAGTTCTTC
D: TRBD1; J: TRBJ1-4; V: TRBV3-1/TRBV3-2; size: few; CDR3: CASSLAGTDNEKLFF; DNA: TGTGCCAGCAGCCTGGCCGGGACAGATAATGAAAAACTGTTTTTT
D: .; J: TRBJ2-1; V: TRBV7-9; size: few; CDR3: CAARRGPYNEQFF; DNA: TGTGCCGCGCGAAGGGGCCCTTACAATGAGCAGTTCTTC
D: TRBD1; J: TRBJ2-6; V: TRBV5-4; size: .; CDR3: CASNPTGVSGANVLTF; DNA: TGTGCCAGCAACCCTACAGGGGTCTCTGGGGCCAACGTCCTGACTTTC
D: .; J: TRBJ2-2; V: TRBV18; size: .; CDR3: CASSPPGFGGGTGELFF; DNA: TGTGCCAGCTCACCACCCGGATTCGGGGGCGGCACCGGGGAGCTGTTTTTT
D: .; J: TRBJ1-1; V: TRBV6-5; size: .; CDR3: CASSYWGRSGTEAFF; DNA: TGTGCCAGCAGTTACTGGGGCAGGTCGGGCACTGAAGCTTTCTTT
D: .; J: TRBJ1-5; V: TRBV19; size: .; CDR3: CASSIGAGGFQPQHF; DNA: TGTGCCAGTAGTATAGGGGCTGGGGGTTTTCAGCCCCAGCATTTT
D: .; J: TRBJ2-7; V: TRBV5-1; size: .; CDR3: CASSLDGHEQYF; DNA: TGCGCCAGCAGCCTAGACGGTCACGAGCAGTACTTC
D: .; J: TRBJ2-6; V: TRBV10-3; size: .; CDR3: CAISEGPASGANVLTF; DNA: TGTGCCATCAGTGAAGGTCCGGCTTCTGGGGCCAACGTCCTGACTTTC
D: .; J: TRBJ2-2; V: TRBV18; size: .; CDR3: CASSTSRAGANTGELFF; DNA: TGTGCCAGCTCAACATCTAGGGCAGGGGCGAACACCGGGGAGCTGTTTTTT
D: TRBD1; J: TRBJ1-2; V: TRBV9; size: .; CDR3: CASSEPSGGAGGYTF; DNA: TGTGCCAGCAGCGAGCCTTCAGGGGGCGCAGGTGGCTACACCTTC
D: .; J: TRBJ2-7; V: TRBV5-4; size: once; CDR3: CASSFSGNEQYF; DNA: TGTGCCAGCAGCTTTTCGGGGAACGAGCAGTACTTC
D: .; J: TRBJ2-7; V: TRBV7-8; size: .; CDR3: CASGAGQIYEQYF; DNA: TGTGCCAGTGGGGCTGGACAGATCTACGAGCAGTACTTC
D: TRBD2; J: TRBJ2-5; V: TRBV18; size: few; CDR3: CASSRTSGSGETQYF; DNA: TGTGCCAGCTCACGGACTAGCGGGAGCGGAGAGACCCAGTACTTC
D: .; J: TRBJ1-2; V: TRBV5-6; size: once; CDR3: CASSLQGGDDYGYTF; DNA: TGTGCCAGCAGCCTTCAGGGAGGGGATGACTATGGCTACACCTTC
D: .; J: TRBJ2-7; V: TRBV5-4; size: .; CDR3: CASSLRGAASYEQYF; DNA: TGTGCCAGCAGCCTCCGGGGAGCGGCCTCCTACGAGCAGTACTTC
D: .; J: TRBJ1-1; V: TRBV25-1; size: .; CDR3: CASSRQRSNTEAFF; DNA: TGTGCCAGCTCACGACAGAGGTCGAACACTGAAGCTTTCTTT
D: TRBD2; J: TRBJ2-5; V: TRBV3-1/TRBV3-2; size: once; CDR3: CASSQGEGSQYF; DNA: TGTGCCAGCAGCCAAGGGGAGGGGTCCCAGTACTTC
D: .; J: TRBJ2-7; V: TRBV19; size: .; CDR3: CASSPAGGGGYEQYF; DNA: TGTGCCAGTAGTCCCGCGGGCGGAGGGGGCTACGAGCAGTACTTC
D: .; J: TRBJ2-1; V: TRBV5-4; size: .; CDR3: CASSLQGASRNEQFF; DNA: TGTGCCAGCAGCCTTCAAGGGGCGTCGAGGAATGAGCAGTTCTTC
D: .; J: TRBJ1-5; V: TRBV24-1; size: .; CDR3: CATSEGTPNQPQHF; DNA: TGTGCCACCAGTGAGGGGACACCTAATCAGCCCCAGCATTTT
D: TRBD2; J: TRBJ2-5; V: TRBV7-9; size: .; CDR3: CASSRLAGDQETQYF; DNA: TGTGCCAGCAGCCGACTAGCGGGGGACCAAGAGACCCAGTACTTC
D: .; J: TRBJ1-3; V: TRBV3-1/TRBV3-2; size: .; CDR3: CASSQDDPNTIYF; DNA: TGTGCCAGCAGCCAAGACGACCCAAACACCATATATTTT
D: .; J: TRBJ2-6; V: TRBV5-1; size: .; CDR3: CASRLTGSGANVLTF; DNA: TGCGCCAGCAGGCTCACAGGATCTGGGGCCAACGTCCTGACTTTC
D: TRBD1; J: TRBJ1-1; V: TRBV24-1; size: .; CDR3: CATREGAHTEAFF; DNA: TGTGCCACCAGGGAGGGGGCCCACACTGAAGCTTTCTTT
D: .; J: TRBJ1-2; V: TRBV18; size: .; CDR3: CASSPGQGSGYTF; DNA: TGTGCCAGCTCACCGGGGCAGGGGTCTGGCTACACCTTC
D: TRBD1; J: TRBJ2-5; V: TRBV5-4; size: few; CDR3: CASSSLGGGETQYF; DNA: TGTGCCAGCAGCTCCCTAGGGGGCGGGGAGACCCAGTACTTC
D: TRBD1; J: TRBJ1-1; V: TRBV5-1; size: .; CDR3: CASSAGTGMMNTEAFF; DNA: TGCGCCAGCTCCGCCGGGACAGGGATGATGAACACTGAAGCTTTCTTT
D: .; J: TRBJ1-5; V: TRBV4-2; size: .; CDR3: CASSQGRRDSNQPQHF; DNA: TGTGCCAGCAGCCAGGGAAGACGGGATAGCAATCAGCCCCAGCATTTT
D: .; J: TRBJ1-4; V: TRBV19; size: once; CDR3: CASSIGNGGEKLFF; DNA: TGTGCCAGTAGTATAGGAAACGGAGGAGAAAAACTGTTTTTT
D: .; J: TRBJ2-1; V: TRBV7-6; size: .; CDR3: CASSLGSSTEQFF; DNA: TGTGCCAGCAGCTTAGGGTCTAGCACTGAGCAGTTCTTC
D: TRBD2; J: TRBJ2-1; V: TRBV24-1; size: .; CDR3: CATSDSGLAGGKQFF; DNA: TGTGCCACCAGTGATTCAGGACTAGCGGGAGGTAAGCAGTTCTTC
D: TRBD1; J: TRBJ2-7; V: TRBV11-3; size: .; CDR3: CASSPTGELYEQYF; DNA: TGTGCCAGCAGCCCGACAGGGGAGTTATACGAGCAGTACTTC
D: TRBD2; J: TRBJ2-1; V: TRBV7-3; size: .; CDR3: CASSLGVAGPNEQFF; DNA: TGTGCCAGCAGCTTAGGGGTAGCGGGACCCAATGAGCAGTTCTTC
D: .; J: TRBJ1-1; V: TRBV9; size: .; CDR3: CASSVGTRVTEAFF; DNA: TGTGCCAGCAGCGTAGGAACCCGCGTCACTGAAGCTTTCTTT